This T cell receptor beta chain stems from a study of cytomegalovirus exposure and HLA in healthy donors. Study-wide points: Being productive about 87% or about 30% of the time was typical of most TCR beta V segments in an earlier analysis. A missense DCLRE1C variant was associated with V- and J-gene trimming of TCR beta chains in a later analysis, and an independent cohort replicated the association. Among immune exposure information, only CMV serostatus was available.

PCR was performed using 60 Vbeta and 13 Jbeta primers. This table comes from immunoSEQ multiplex PCR, and its TCRdb copy is limited to in-frame clones, with some not included. The sample consists of more than 80,000 clones, about four fifths of them appearing once. The germline V gene encodes CDR1 MGHDK and CDR2 SYGVNS. The CDR3 length is 15 residues. The J segment lost 1 base and the V segment lost 7 bases, leaving 7 bases of the junction unmatched. About this clone itself: What it recognizes is unknown.

Sequenced sample: PBMCs. This TCR derives from a female donor in good health and CMV-seropositive. The chain is built from TRBV25-1 and TRBJ2-3; 8 bases are shared with TRBD2. The CDR3 loop reads CASIRREGGTDTQYF. Here the CDR3 DNA reads TGTGCCAGCATCCGACGGGAGGGTGGCACAGATACGCAGTATTTT. Drawing the rest from reference TRBV25-1 and TRBJ2-3, the complete variable domain is EADIYQTPRYLVIGTGKKITLECSQTMGHDKMYWYQQDPGMELHLIHYSYGVNSTEKGDLSSESTVSRIRTEHFPLTLESARPSHTSQYLCASIRREGGTDTQYFGPGTRLTVL.